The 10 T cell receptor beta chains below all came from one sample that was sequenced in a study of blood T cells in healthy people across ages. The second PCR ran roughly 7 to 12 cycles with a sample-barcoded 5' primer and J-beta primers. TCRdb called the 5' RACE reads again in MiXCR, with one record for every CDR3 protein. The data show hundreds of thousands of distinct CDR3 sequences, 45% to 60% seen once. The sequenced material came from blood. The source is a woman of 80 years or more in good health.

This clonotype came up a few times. The CDR3 region has the DNA TGCAGTGCTAGAGATGTCGTACAGAACACCGGGGAGCTGTTTTTT. Its protein product is CSARDVVQNTGELFF. V usage is TRBV20-1 and J usage is TRBJ2-2, with no clear D. The germline V and J ends were trimmed by 0 bases and 1 base, with 9 bases remaining between them. The CDR3 contains 15 residues. From germline, CDR1 is DFQATT and CDR2 SNEGSKA (reference sequence).

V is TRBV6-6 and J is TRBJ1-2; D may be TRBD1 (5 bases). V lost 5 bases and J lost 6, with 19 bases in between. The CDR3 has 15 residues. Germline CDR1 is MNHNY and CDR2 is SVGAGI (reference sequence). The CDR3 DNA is TGTGCCAGCAGTAGGGCCCGGCAGGGAAGCCATGGCTACACCTTC. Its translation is CASSRARQGSHGYTF.

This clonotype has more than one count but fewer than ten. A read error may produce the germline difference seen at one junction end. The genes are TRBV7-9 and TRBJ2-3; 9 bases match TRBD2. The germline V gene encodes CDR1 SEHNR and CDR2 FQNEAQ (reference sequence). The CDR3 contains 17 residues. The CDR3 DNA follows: TGTGTCAGCAGCTTAGTAGCGGGAGCGCTAGGGGCAGATACGCAGTATTTT. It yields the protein CVSSLVAGALGADTQYF. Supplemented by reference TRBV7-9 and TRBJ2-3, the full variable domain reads DTGVSQNPRHKITKRGQNVTFRCDPISEHNRLYWYRQTLGQGPEFLTYFQNEAQLEKSRLLSDRFSAERPKGSFSTLEIQRTEQGDSAMYLCVSSLVAGALGADTQYFGPGTRLTVL.

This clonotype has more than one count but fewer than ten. CDR3 nucleotide sequence: TGCAGTGCCACTGGAGCCGGCTACGAGCAGTACTTC. It specifies CSATGAGYEQYF. The chain joins TRBV20-1 to TRBJ2-7; no clear D. Trimming took off 6 bases at V and 3 bases at J, with 12 bases between the two ends. The CDR3 is 12 amino acids. CDR1 is DFQATT and CDR2 is SNEGSKA in the germline V gene (reference sequence).

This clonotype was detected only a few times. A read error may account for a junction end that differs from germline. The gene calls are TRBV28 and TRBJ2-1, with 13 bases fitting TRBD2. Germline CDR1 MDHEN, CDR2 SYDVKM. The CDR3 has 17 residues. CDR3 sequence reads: CACSLGTSGTVNNEQFF. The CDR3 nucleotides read TGTGCCTGCAGTTTAGGGACTAGCGGGACCGTTAACAATGAGCAGTTCTTC.

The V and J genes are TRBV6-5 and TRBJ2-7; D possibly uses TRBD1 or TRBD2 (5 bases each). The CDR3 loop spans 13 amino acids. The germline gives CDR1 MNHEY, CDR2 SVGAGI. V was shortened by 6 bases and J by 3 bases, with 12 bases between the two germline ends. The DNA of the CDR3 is TGTGCCAGCAGAACGGGACCGGACTACGAGCAGTACTTC. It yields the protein CASRTGPDYEQYF.

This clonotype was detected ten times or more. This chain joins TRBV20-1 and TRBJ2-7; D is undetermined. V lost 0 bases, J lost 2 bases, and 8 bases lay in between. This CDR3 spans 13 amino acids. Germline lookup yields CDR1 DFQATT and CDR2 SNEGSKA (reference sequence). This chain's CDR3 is CSAREVFPYEQYF. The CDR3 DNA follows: TGCAGTGCTAGAGAAGTCTTTCCCTACGAGCAGTACTTC.

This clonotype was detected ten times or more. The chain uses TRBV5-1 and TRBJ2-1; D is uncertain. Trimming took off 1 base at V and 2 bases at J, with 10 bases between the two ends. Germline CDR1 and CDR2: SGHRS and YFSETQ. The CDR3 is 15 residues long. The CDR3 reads CASSLTLGPYNEQFF. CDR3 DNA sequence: TGCGCCAGCAGCTTGACCCTCGGGCCCTACAATGAGCAGTTCTTC.

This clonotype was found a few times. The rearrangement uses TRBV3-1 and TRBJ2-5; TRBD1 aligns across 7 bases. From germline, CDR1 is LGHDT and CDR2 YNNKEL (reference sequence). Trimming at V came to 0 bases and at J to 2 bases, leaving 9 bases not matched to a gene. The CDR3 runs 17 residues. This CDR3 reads CASSQDSPGQAQETQYF. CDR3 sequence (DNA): TGTGCCAGCAGCCAAGATTCCCCCGGACAGGCTCAAGAGACCCAGTACTTC.

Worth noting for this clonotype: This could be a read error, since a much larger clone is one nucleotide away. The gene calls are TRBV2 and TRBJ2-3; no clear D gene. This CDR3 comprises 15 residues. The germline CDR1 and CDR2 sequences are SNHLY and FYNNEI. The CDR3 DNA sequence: TGTGCCTGCAGTGTCTCAGGAGCCCCCACAGATACGCAGTATTTT. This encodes CACSVSGAPTDTQYF.